The 3 T cell receptor beta chains below come from one sample, sequenced in a study of monozygotic twins with inflammatory bowel disease. No DNA is given; TCRdb re-called the 5' RACE reads and lists each CDR3 protein once. The data include about 380,000 distinct CDR3 sequences; the top ten clones carry 2.5% to 3%. The sample consisted of blood. These receptors originate from a human donor with ulcerative colitis or Crohn's disease, or a healthy co-twin of an affected twin (not recorded which).

The chain uses TRBV6-1 and TRBJ1-5; TCRdb lists TRBD1, though no DNA is available to test this call. The CDR3 has 14 amino acids. Germline V gives CDR1 MNHNS, CDR2 SASEGT. The CDR3 protein is CASSEMGGGQPQHF.

The chain has TRBV5-3 and TRBJ2-4; TCRdb lists TRBD1, though no DNA is available to test this call. Being an ORF, TRBV5-3 has a function that is uncertain. The CDR3 length is 17 residues. CDR3: CARSLVPTHRTKNIQYF.

The CDR3 protein is CASSLEGTSGTRSSYNEQFF. This chain joins TRBV11-2 and TRBJ2-1; TCRdb reports TRBD2, a call that lacks DNA to check it against. The germline V gene encodes CDR1 SGHAT and CDR2 FQNNGV. The CDR3 has 20 residues.